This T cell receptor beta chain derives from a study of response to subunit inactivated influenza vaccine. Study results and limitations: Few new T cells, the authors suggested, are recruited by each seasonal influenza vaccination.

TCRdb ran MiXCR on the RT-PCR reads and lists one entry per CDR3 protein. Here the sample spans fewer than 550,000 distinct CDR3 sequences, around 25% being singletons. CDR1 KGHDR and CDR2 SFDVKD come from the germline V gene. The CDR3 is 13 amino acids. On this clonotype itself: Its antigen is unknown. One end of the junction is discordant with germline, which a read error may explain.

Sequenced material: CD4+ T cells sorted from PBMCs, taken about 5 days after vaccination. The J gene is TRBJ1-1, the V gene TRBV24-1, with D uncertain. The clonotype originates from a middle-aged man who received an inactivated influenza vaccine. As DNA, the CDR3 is TGTGCCTCCAGTGATTGGACCGATTCTGAAGCTTTCTTT. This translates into CASSDWTDSEAFF.